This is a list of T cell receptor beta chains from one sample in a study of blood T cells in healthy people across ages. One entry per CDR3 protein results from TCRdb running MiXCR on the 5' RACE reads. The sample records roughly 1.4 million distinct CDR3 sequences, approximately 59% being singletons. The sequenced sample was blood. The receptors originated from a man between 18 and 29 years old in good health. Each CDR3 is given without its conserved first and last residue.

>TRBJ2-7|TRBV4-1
ASSHRTGYSEQY
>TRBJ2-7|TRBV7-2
GKRYREDYEQY
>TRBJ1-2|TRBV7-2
ASSLLSGQGSSYT
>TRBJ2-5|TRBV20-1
SAWTGGGETQY
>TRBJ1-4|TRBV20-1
SARHRDRQRWGEKLF
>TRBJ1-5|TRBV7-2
ASSLGGGGRGQPQH
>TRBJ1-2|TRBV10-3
AIFGGGYT
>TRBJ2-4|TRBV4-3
ASRHRGTGKNIQY
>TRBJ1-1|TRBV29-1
SAMTGGVTEDF
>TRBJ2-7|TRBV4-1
ASSQWTATEGRHEQY
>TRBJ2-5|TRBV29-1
SLQQVPKETQY
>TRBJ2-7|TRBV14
ASSQGQLSYEQY
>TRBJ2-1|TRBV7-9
ASSLALAGAHNEQF
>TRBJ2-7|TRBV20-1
SARAGLAGYEQY
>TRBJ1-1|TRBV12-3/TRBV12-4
ASILTPGATEAF
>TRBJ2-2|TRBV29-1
SVEGKQGANTGELF
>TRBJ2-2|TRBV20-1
SAVRQGSDTGELF
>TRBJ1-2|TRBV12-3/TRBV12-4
ASSFVQGINYGYT
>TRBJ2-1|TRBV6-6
ASSYWDRVTNEQF
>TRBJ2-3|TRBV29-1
SVGSGTSGSSDTQY
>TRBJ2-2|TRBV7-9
ASSHGTDNTGELF
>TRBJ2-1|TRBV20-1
SASPLRDKF
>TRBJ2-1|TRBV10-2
ASSETVDSYNEQF
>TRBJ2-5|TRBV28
ASRVGGPVETQY
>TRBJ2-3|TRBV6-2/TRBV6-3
ASRVAGASTDTQY
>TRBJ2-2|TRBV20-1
SAIGGTVLSGELF
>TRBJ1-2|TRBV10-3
AISDNSYGYT
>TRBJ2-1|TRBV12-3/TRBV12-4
ASSSPPEENEQF
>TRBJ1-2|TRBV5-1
ASSAGTGDGYGYT
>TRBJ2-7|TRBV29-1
SVEGEDSVPAQQY
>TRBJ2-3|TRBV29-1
SVGGFMDTQY
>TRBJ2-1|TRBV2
ASSEDRQRGEQF
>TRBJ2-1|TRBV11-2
ASRYGAGNEQF
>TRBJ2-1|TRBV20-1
SATTGGYNEQF
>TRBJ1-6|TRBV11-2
ASSQTTGAYNSPLH
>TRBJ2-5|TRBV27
ASSFSGGWQETQY
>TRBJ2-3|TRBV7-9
ASSLEGSSPPDTQY
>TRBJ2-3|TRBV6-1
ASSEAPGSDTQY
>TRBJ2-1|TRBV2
ASTSGRDEQF
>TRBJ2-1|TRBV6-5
ASSVLADAYNEQF
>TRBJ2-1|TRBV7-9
ASSPRDQIPYNEQF
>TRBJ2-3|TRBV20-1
SCGINIGDTQY
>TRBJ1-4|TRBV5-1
ASSQTGVPTNEKLF
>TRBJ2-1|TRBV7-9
ASSLGQGRYNEQF
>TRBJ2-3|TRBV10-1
ASSDQPTDTQY
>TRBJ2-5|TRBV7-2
ASSQRRAGYDEQY
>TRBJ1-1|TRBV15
ATSRVRGISSRAMNTEAF
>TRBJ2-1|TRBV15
ATSRSGTGGRNEQF
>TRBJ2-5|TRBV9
ASSGRTGETQY
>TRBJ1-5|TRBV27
ASKTGDNQPQH
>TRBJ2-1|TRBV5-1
ASSLGLAGPTEQF
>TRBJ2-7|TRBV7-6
ASSTNPGPAGEQY
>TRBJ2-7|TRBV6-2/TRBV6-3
ASIEAGDYEQY
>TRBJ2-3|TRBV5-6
ATKGNSLTDTQY
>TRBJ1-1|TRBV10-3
AVGHGATEAF